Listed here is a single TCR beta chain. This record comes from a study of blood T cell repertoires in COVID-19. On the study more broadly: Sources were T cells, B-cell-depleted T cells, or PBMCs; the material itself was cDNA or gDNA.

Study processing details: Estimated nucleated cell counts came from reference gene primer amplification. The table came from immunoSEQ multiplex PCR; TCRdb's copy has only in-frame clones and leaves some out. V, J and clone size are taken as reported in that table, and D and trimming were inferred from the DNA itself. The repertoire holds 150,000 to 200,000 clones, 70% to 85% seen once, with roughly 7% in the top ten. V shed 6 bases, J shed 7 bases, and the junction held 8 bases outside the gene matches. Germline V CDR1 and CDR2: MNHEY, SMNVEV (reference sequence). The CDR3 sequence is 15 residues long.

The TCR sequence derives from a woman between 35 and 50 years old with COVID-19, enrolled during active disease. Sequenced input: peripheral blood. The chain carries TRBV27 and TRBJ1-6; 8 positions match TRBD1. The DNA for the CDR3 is TGTGCCAGCAGGTTCAGGGGGCGACCGAATTCACCCCTCCACTTT. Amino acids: CASRFRGRPNSPLHF.